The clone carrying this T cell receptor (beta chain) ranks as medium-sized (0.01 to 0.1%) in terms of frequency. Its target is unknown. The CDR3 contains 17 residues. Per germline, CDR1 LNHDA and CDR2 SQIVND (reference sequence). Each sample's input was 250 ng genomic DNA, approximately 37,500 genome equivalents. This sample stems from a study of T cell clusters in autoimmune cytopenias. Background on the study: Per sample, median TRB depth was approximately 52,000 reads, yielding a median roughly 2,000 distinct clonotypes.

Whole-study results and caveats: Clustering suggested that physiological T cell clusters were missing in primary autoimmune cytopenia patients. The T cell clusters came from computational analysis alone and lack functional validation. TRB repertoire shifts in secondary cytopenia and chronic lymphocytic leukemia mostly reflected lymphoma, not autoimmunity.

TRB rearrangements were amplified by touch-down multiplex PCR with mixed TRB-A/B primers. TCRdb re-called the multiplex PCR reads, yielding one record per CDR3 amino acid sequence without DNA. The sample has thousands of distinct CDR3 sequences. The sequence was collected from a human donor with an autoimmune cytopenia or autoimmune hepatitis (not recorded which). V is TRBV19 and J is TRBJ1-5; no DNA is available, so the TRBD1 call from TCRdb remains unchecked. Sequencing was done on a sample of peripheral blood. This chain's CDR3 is CASSEWGQGHSNQPQHF.